This note documents a single TCR beta chain sequence. The CDR3 length is 15 residues. The junction had 9 bases not matched to a gene; V was cut back by 5 bases and J by 5 bases. The germline V gene encodes CDR1 SGHVS and CDR2 FQNEAQ. This specimen comes from a study of sequential checkpoint blockade in melanoma. Repertoires were generated with immunoSEQ multiplex PCR, while TCRdb's copy carries only in-frame clones and drops some. The data contain some 3,400 clones, roughly 55% of them singletons. Treatment described: randomized to nivolumab then ipilimumab (arm A) or the reverse (arm B). The source material was CD8+ T cells sorted from blood (inferred from file names), sampled from a patient given nivolumab and ipilimumab in sequence. The rearrangement uses TRBV7-8 and TRBJ1-2; 9 positions match TRBD1. The receptor's source is a human donor with melanoma. The CDR3 region is CASSAPGQGDYGYTF. For the CDR3, the DNA is TGTGCCAGCAGCGCCCCGGGACAGGGTGATTATGGCTACACCTTC.